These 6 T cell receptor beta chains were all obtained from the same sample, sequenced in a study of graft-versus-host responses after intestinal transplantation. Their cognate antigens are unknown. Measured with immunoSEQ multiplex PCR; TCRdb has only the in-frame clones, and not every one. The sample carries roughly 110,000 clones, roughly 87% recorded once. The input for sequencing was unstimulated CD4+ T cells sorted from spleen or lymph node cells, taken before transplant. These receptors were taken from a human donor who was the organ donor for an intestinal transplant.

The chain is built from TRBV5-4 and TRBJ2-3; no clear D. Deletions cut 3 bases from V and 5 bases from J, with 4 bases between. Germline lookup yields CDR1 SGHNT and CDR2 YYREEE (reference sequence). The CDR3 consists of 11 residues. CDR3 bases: TGTGCCAGCAGCTCTGGAGATACGCAGTATTTT. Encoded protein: CASSSGDTQYF.

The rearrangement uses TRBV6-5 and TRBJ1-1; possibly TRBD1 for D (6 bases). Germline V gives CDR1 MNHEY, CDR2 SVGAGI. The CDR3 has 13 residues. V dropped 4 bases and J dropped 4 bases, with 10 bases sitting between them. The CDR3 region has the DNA TGTGCCAGCAGTTCACAGGGTACCACTGAAGCTTTCTTT. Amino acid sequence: CASSSQGTTEAFF.

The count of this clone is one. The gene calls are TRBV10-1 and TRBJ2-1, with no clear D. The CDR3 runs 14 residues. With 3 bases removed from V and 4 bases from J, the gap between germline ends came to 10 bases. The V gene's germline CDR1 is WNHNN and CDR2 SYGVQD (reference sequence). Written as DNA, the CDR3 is TGCGCCAGCAGTGACTCGGTTCGTTACAATGAGCAGTTCTTC. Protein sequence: CASSDSVRYNEQFF.

DNA of the CDR3: TGTGCCAGCTCACCATCTCTGATAGCATTTACTGGAAACACCATATATTTT. It codes for CASSPSLIAFTGNTIYF. This chain links TRBV18 with TRBJ1-3; D remains ambiguous. This CDR3 is built from 17 residues. Trimming shortened V by 2 bases and J by 2 bases, and 16 bases separated the two germline ends. Germline values: CDR1 KGHSH, CDR2 LQKENI. Using reference TRBV18 and TRBJ1-3 for the parts outside the CDR3, the full variable domain is NAGVMQNPRHLVRRRGQEARLRCSPMKGHSHVYWYRQLPEEGLKFMVYLQKENIIDESGMPKERFSAEFPKEGPSILRIQQVVRGDSAAYFCASSPSLIAFTGNTIYFGEGSWLTVV.

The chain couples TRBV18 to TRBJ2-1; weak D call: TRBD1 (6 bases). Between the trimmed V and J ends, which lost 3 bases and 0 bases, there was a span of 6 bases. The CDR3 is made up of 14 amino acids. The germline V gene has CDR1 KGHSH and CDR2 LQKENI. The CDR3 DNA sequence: TGTGCCAGCTCACCGGGACACTCCTACAATGAGCAGTTCTTC. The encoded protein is CASSPGHSYNEQFF.

CDR3 DNA: TGCGCCAGCACCCATGGGGGGATTAACACTGAAGCTTTCTTT. Protein product: CASTHGGINTEAFF. The chain has TRBV5-1 and TRBJ1-1, with D possibly TRBD1 on 5 matching bases. Trimming took off 6 bases at V and 2 bases at J, with 14 bases between the two ends. This CDR3 has 14 residues. Germline assignment: CDR1 SGHRS and CDR2 YFSETQ.